Below are 3 T cell receptor beta chains sequenced from a single sample in a study of radiation and T cells in renal cell carcinoma. The table came from immunoSEQ multiplex PCR; TCRdb's copy has only in-frame clones and leaves some out. This sample yields approximately 80,000 clones, of which about 88% are seen a single time; about 5.8% belongs to the top ten. Time point in this sample: blood 4 weeks post-SBRT, at nephrectomy. Treatment defined: 15 Gy SBRT to primary tumor, nephrectomy 4 weeks later. The sequencing here drew on blood, taken from a patient whose treatment included radiotherapy and nephrectomy. These receptors all stem from a woman aged 65 to 85 with renal cell carcinoma.

V and J are TRBV15 and TRBJ1-3; weak D call: TRBD1 (6 bases). V gave up 5 bases and J gave up 2 bases, with 10 bases separating them. There are 14 residues in the CDR3. Germline CDR1 reads LNHNV; CDR2 reads YYDKDF (reference sequence). The CDR3 spells CATSPGTTGNTIYF. CDR3 coding DNA: TGTGCCACCAGCCCCGGGACAACTGGAAACACCATATATTTT.

V and J are TRBV19 and TRBJ2-4, with D possibly matching TRBD2 (5 bases). The germline CDR1 and CDR2 sequences are LNHDA and SQIVND (reference sequence). Trimming stripped 3 bases from V and 0 bases from J, with 9 bases between. The CDR3 is 15 amino acids. The DNA for the CDR3 is TGTGCCAGTAGTATCGGGGTGGGAGCCAAAAACATTCAGTACTTC. Protein: CASSIGVGAKNIQYF. Together with reference TRBV19 and TRBJ2-4, the CDR3 gives the full variable domain: DGGITQSPKYLFRKEGQNVTLSCEQNLNHDAMYWYRQDPGQGLRLIYYSQIVNDFQKGDIAEGYSVSREKKESFPLTVTSAQKNPTAFYLCASSIGVGAKNIQYFGAGTRLSVL.

The V gene is TRBV6-4, the J gene TRBJ1-5; D call uncertain. The V end lost 7 bases, the J end lost 1 base, and 11 bases lay between the germline ends. CDR1 MRHNA and CDR2 SNTAGT come from the germline V gene. There are 14 residues in the CDR3. The CDR3 sequence: CASTRTESNQPQHF. For the CDR3, the DNA is TGTGCCAGCACTAGGACGGAGAGCAATCAGCCCCAGCATTTT.